These 22 T cell receptor beta chains were all obtained from the same sample, sequenced in a study of blood T cell repertoires in COVID-19. The protocol was immunoSEQ multiplex PCR, while the TCRdb copy is restricted to in-frame clones and leaves out a portion. Here the sample spans some 250,000 clones, roughly 86% being singletons. Source material: peripheral blood. The source is a woman in her thirties who had recovered from COVID-19.

This clone was counted a few times. The chain links TRBV7-9 to TRBJ1-1; D gene uncertain. The germline V and J ends were trimmed by 4 bases and 0 bases, with 6 bases remaining between them. This CDR3 is 13 amino acids long. Germline V lookup: CDR1 SEHNR, CDR2 FQNEAQ (reference sequence). This chain's CDR3 is CASSSQLNTEAFF. The CDR3 coding sequence is TGTGCCAGCAGCTCACAGCTGAACACTGAAGCTTTCTTT.

This clone was counted ten times or more. The chain employs TRBV2 and TRBJ2-1, with TRBD2 as a possible D gene (7 bases). Trimming stripped 6 bases from V and 5 bases from J, with 20 bases between. The germline gives CDR1 SNHLY, CDR2 FYNNEI. CDR3 length: 16 residues. CDR3 nucleotide sequence: TGTGCCAGCAGGACTTCCTTTGGGCGGGGGCACAATGAGCAGTTCTTC. Translating gives CASRTSFGRGHNEQFF.

The chain links TRBV30 to TRBJ1-5; a weak D match, TRBD1 (6 bases). The CDR3 is 15 residues long. V lost 1 base and J 0 bases, leaving 10 bases between the germline ends. Germline V gene data show CDR1 as GTSNPN and CDR2 as SVGIG (reference sequence). Here the CDR3 DNA reads TGTGCCTGGAGTGCAGGGGTGGGTAGCAATCAGCCCCAGCATTTT. Residues: CAWSAGVGSNQPQHF.

V and J are TRBV27 and TRBJ1-1; D gene unclear. Germline V CDR1 and CDR2: MNHEY, SMNVEV (reference sequence). Trimming took off 4 bases at V and 2 bases at J, with 8 bases between the two ends. There are 13 residues in the CDR3. CDR3: CASSSHINTEAFF. The CDR3 nucleotides read TGTGCCAGCAGTTCCCACATTAACACTGAAGCTTTCTTT.

This chain uses TRBV5-5 with TRBJ1-1; 7 bases fit TRBD1. V gave up 1 base and J gave up 4 bases; unmatched junction bases: 4. Germline values: CDR1 SGHKS, CDR2 YYEKEE (reference sequence). The CDR3 has 14 residues. The CDR3 sequence is CASSLITGATEAFF. The CDR3 nucleotides read TGTGCCAGCAGCTTGATTACAGGGGCCACTGAAGCTTTCTTT.

The V call is TRBV11-2, the J call TRBJ2-5; the D gene is possibly TRBD2 (6 bases). The V gene's germline CDR1 is SGHAT and CDR2 FQNNGV. The CDR3 spans 16 residues. V lost 5 bases, J lost 5 bases, and 21 bases lay in between. CDR3 protein: CASSHPPGFRGETQYF. The DNA for the CDR3 is TGTGCCAGCAGCCATCCCCCGGGCTTCCGGGGGGAGACCCAGTACTTC.

This clone has just one count. The chain combines TRBV28 with TRBJ1-5, with 11 bases matching TRBD1. Germline lookup yields CDR1 MDHEN and CDR2 SYDVKM. V shed 3 bases, J shed 3 bases, and the junction held 4 bases outside the gene matches. This CDR3 spans 16 amino acids. CDR3 sequence: CASSLRTGGYNQPQHF. CDR3 in DNA: TGTGCCAGCAGTTTGAGGACAGGGGGCTACAATCAGCCCCAGCATTTT.

This sequence joins TRBV5-1 and TRBJ2-3; D is undetermined. V lost 0 bases to trimming and J lost 0 bases, with 8 bases between them. Germline V gives CDR1 SGHRS, CDR2 YFSETQ. This CDR3 spans 15 amino acids. The CDR3 coding sequence is TGCGCCAGCAGCTTGGCCACTTCTAGCACAGATACGCAGTATTTT. Translation: CASSLATSSTDTQYF.

CDR3 DNA: TGTGCCAGCAGCTCCCGAGCGGGGGGCACAGATACGCAGTATTTT. Protein product: CASSSRAGGTDTQYF. The chain employs TRBV13 and TRBJ2-3, with 8 bases matching TRBD2. Germline lookup yields CDR1 PRHDT and CDR2 FYEKMQ (reference sequence). With V trimmed by 4 bases and J by 1 base, 4 bases remained unmatched. The CDR3 spans 15 residues.

The chain employs TRBV11-2 and TRBJ2-5; D gene uncertain. CDR1 SGHAT and CDR2 FQNNGV come from the germline V gene. The V end lost 5 bases, the J end lost 5 bases, and 6 bases lay between the germline ends. CDR3 length: 11 residues. CDR3 DNA: TGTGCCAGCAGCACCCGGGAGACCCAGTACTTC. This translates into CASSTRETQYF.

The chain employs TRBV4-2 and TRBJ2-7; 15 bases align to TRBD2. Losses at the gene ends were 4 bases for V and 2 bases for J; bases not matched to a gene: 15. CDR1 is LGHNA and CDR2 is YNFKEQ in the germline V gene. This CDR3 comprises 20 residues. The CDR3 spells CASSRGLAGGLTTAPYEQYF. In nucleotides, the CDR3 is TGTGCCAGCAGCCGGGGACTAGCGGGGGGATTGACTACTGCTCCCTACGAGCAGTACTTC.

This rearrangement joins TRBV5-1 to TRBJ1-1; TRBD1 is a possible D gene (5 bases). The V end lost 0 bases, the J end lost 1 base, and 10 bases lay between the germline ends. The CDR3 runs to 15 residues. Germline V lookup: CDR1 SGHRS, CDR2 YFSETQ. This chain's CDR3 is CASSLARAGNTEAFF. For the CDR3, the DNA is TGCGCCAGCAGCTTGGCCAGGGCTGGGAACACTGAAGCTTTCTTT. The full variable domain, with the rest looked up from reference TRBV5-1 and TRBJ1-1, is KAGVTQTPRYLIKTRGQQVTLSCSPISGHRSVSWYQQTPGQGLQFLFEYFSETQRNKGNFPGRFSGRQFSNSRSEMNVSTLELGDSALYLCASSLARAGNTEAFFGQGTRLTVV.

CDR3 sequence: CASRPGTGYNEQFF. CDR3 nucleotide sequence: TGTGCCAGCAGGCCCGGGACAGGCTACAATGAGCAGTTCTTC. The genes are TRBV7-9 and TRBJ2-1; 8 bases are a match to TRBD1. The V segment lost 6 bases and the J segment 3 bases; nucleotides outside the gene matches: 4. Germline V gene sequence: CDR1 SEHNR, CDR2 FQNEAQ (reference sequence). The CDR3 has 14 amino acids.

The gene calls are TRBV27 and TRBJ1-5; D uncertain. V was shortened by 2 bases and J by 7 bases, with 15 bases between the two germline ends. The length of the CDR3 is 15 residues. Germline values: CDR1 MNHEY, CDR2 SMNVEV (reference sequence). CDR3 amino acids: CASSLNPGGGQPQHF. In DNA, the CDR3 is TGTGCCAGCAGTTTAAACCCGGGTGGTGGGCAGCCCCAGCATTTT.

About this clone: One junction end does not reproduce the germline sequence, and a read error may be involved. The rearrangement uses TRBV13 and TRBJ2-7, with TRBD2 matching 13 bases. Per the germline V gene, CDR1 is PRHDT and CDR2 is FYEKMQ (reference sequence). The length of the CDR3 is 12 residues. CDR3 sequence (DNA): TGTGCCAGCAGCTTGGGACTAGCGGGGATCAAATTC. Translating it yields CASSLGLAGIKF.

This chain connects TRBV11-2 to TRBJ1-2; the match to TRBD1 covers 9 bases. Germline lookup yields CDR1 SGHAT and CDR2 FQNNGV. Trimming cost V 5 bases and J 4 bases; bases outside gene matches: 11. This CDR3 has 16 amino acids. As DNA, the CDR3 is TGTGCCAGCAGCCCCCGGGACAGGGAGGGGCCCTATGGCTACACCTTC. It codes for CASSPRDREGPYGYTF.

The rearrangement joins TRBV5-5 to TRBJ2-2, with 10 bases lining up with TRBD2. The CDR3 consists of 15 residues. CDR1 and CDR2 (germline): SGHKS, YYEKEE (reference sequence). The V segment lost 3 bases and the J segment 7 bases; nucleotides outside the gene matches: 6. The CDR3 spells CASSSIAGGVGELFF. CDR3 coding DNA: TGTGCCAGCAGCTCGATAGCGGGGGGCGTCGGGGAGCTGTTTTTT.

This sequence joins TRBV5-1 and TRBJ1-1; no reliable D call. This CDR3 is 14 amino acids long. Germline CDR1 and CDR2: SGHRS and YFSETQ. The V gene lost 3 bases and the J gene lost 0 bases, with 9 bases spanning the gap. The CDR3 sequence: CASSSLGVNTEAFF. As DNA, the CDR3 is TGCGCCAGCAGCTCCCTCGGGGTGAACACTGAAGCTTTCTTT. The full variable domain, in which reference TRBV5-1 and TRBJ1-1 provide the parts outside the CDR3, is KAGVTQTPRYLIKTRGQQVTLSCSPISGHRSVSWYQQTPGQGLQFLFEYFSETQRNKGNFPGRFSGRQFSNSRSEMNVSTLELGDSALYLCASSSLGVNTEAFFGQGTRLTVV.

The chain is built from TRBV27 and TRBJ2-7; TRBD1 matches 10 bases. The CDR3 extends over 16 amino acids. Trimming removed 4 bases from V and 3 bases from J; junction bases left unmatched: 9. CDR1 is MNHEY, CDR2 SMNVEV, per germline (reference sequence). The CDR3 nucleotides read TGTGCCAGCAGTTATCTAATAGGACAGGGGGTCTACGAGCAGTACTTC. Translated, it gives CASSYLIGQGVYEQYF.

This CDR3 reads CASSVGPIGVLAGGQETQYF. CDR3 coding DNA: TGTGCCAGCAGCGTAGGCCCCATCGGGGTGCTAGCGGGGGGCCAAGAGACCCAGTACTTC. The gene calls are TRBV9 and TRBJ2-5; 11 bases fit TRBD2. The CDR3 consists of 20 residues. V gave up 0 bases and J gave up 1 base; unmatched junction bases: 14. CDR1 and CDR2 (germline): SGDLS, YYNGEE.

The gene calls are TRBV7-9 and TRBJ2-1, with TRBD2 identical over 10 bases. Germline V lookup: CDR1 SEHNR, CDR2 FQNEAQ (reference sequence). The CDR3 has 15 amino acids. The V gene end was trimmed by 1 base and the J gene end by 6 bases; junction bases not matched to a gene: 3. CDR3 sequence (DNA): TGTGCCAGCAGCTTAGTAGCGGGGGGACGCAATGAGCAGTTCTTC. This gives the protein CASSLVAGGRNEQFF.

The genes are TRBV2 and TRBJ1-1; 7 nucleotides align to TRBD1. The CDR3 loop spans 11 amino acids. The V segment lost 6 bases and the J segment 8 bases; nucleotides outside the gene matches: 3. Germline CDR1 is SNHLY and CDR2 is FYNNEI. CDR3 protein: CASRDRLEAFF. Written as DNA, the CDR3 is TGTGCCAGCAGGGACAGGTTAGAAGCTTTCTTT.